This entry describes one T cell receptor (beta chain). This clone was detected a few times. Its antigen is still unknown. Per-nucleotide qualities are absent, and no much larger clonotype sits a single base away. The sample belongs to a study of T cells in lung cancer brain metastases (dated by TCRdb to 2016 to 2019). In terms of the full investigation: Of the approximately 20 patients, some 17 had a history of tobacco use, with a median of 40 pack-years. Of the 20 to 25 patients, around 19 received no interval therapy between resection of the primary and resection of the metastasis. The median interval between acquisition of the primary specimen and acquisition of the brain metastasis specimen was 300 to 350 days. TCR beta CDR3 repertoires were compared between fully resected primary non-small cell lung cancers and paired brain metastases. The cohort comprised around 20 patients contributing roughly 40 specimens, one primary lung lesion and one brain metastasis each. Of the patients, fewer than 13 were female and about 9 were male, and their median age at first diagnosis was around 58 years. DNA integrity number averaged about 3.5 in both primary and metastatic specimens, with no significant difference between sites.

Between about 2.24 and 4.92 ug genomic DNA was input per sample, and equal DNA input was given to paired samples. TCR beta libraries were constructed in two PCR steps with the immunoSEQ hsTCRbeta Kit, which uses multiplexed V and J gene primers. Pooled libraries, together with positive and negative controls, were sequenced on an Illumina MiSeq with a 100-cycle paired-end protocol. In the paper's pipeline: Raw data were processed by the immunoSEQ vendor into normalized, annotated TCR beta repertoire reports. Richness was defined as the number of unique clones by nucleotide sequence, and the iChao1 and Efron-Thisted estimators were used to extrapolate total richness. Pielou's evenness, Simpson's index, top-ten clone proportional abundance, and Morisita overlap index were used to characterize and compare paired lesions. TCRdb retrieved this table from immuneACCESS and kept in-frame rearrangements only. Not all clones are present; in checked studies, unresolved V genes account for under half, and no reason is known for the remainder. For V, J and clone size, that table is used; D and trimming come from the DNA. Within this sample are over 3,500 clones, with about 88% of them counted one time only. The ten biggest clones cover approximately 5.7% of the sample.

Resection was performed in the patients for synchronous oligometastatic disease or for delayed recurrence of a solitary brain metastasis. To avoid including cancers other than NSCLC, any patient with a history of multiple malignancies was excluded. Tumor areas were macrodissected from 4 or 5 deparaffinized 8 to 10 um unstained sections, using marked H&E slides as a guide. All specimens were formalin-fixed and paraffin-embedded (FFPE). Genomic DNA was extracted using the AllPrep DNA/RNA FFPE Kit. Study-level results and caveats: Most clones were specific to a single lesion, and paired lesions overlapped only to a limited degree (mean Morisita index around 0.25). The study could not control for the effects of preoperative corticosteroids on T cell infiltration in brain metastases. The ten most abundant clones accounted for a significantly larger fraction of the repertoire in brain metastases than in primaries, which suggests clonal expansion. Compared with their paired primaries, brain metastases had significantly fewer unique productive clones (median approximately 1,500 versus 4,500). DNA fragmentation in the FFPE samples may have prevented recovery of the complete infiltrating T cell repertoire.

The germline V gene (reference sequence) yields SEHNR for CDR1 and FQNEAQ for CDR2. V sheds 5 bases and J sheds 0 bases, leaving 11 bases between their ends. The CDR3 numbers 14 residues from cysteine through phenylalanine. This entry keeps only the CDR3 DNA: 42 bases, framed from base 1. Sequencing input: tumor tissue from the primary lung tumor. Taken with the paper, the label for cell subset or site translates to: primary lung cancer lesion. The clonotype comes from a woman aged 50 to 65 with non-small cell lung cancer. The rearrangement joined TRBV7-9 to TRBJ2-7; the D gene could be TRBD1 or TRBD2, each one agreeing over 5 bases. The base sequence is TGTGCCAGCAGCACGAGGGGCCTCTCCTACGAGCAGTACTTC. This encodes CASSTRGLSYEQYF.